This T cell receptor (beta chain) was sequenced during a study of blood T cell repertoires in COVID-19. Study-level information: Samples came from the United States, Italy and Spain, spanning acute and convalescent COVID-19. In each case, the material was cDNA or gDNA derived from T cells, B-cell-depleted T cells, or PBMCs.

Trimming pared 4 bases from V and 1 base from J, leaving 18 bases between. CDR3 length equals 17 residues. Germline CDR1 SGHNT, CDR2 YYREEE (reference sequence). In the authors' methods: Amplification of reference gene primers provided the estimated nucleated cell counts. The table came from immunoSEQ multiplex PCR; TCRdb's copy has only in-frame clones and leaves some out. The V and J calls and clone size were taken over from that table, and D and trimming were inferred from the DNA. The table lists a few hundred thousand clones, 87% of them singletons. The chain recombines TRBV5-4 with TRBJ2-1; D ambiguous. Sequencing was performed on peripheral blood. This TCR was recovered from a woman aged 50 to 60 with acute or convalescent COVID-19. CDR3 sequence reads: CASSQFVGALSYNEQFF. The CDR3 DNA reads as TGTGCCAGCAGCCAATTTGTTGGAGCCTTATCCTACAATGAGCAGTTCTTC.